Detailed here is one T cell receptor beta chain. Here immunoSEQ multiplex PCR was the method, and the copy in TCRdb shows in-frame clones only, minus some. The data show more than 45,000 clones, 60% to 75% seen once. The data were taken from a study of STAT5B mutations in CD4+ large granular lymphocyte leukemia. This CDR3 is 15 amino acids long. The germline V gene encodes CDR1 LNHDA and CDR2 SQIVND (reference sequence). Germline trimming cut 7 bases from V and 4 bases from J; bases unmatched to any gene: 8. The receptor was derived from a human donor in good health. The sequencing sample was made of CD4+ T cells from blood buffy coats. The gene calls are TRBV19 and TRBJ2-2, with 8 nucleotides matching TRBD1. The CDR3 reads CASTSDRAGTGELFF. In DNA form, the CDR3 reads TGTGCCAGTACCTCGGACAGGGCGGGCACCGGGGAGCTGTTTTTT.